This T cell receptor beta chain was captured by sequencing in a study of T cells generated in artificial thymic organoids. Germline V gives CDR1 SEHNR, CDR2 FQNEAQ (reference sequence). V was cut by 1 base and J by 1 base, with 4 bases left in between. This CDR3 spans 13 amino acids. RNA was purified from around 40,000 to 200,000 sorted cells per sample. Separate semi-nested PCRs amplified TCRalpha and TCRbeta libraries using constant-region reverse primers in TRAC or TRBC. MiXCR, applied by TCRdb to the 5' RACE reads, yields one record per CDR3 protein. The sample includes 5,000 to 7,000 distinct CDR3 sequences, roughly 32% of them seen just once. This clonotype was seen more than once but under ten times.

The sequence derives from a human donor who gave cord blood stem cells for thymic organoid culture, a cardiac surgery patient who gave postnatal thymus, or a blood donor (not recorded which). The material sequenced was naive CD8+ T cells from blood. The sample's subset: CD3+TCRalphabeta+CD8SP T cells; for blood, CD45RO-CCR7+ naive CD8+ T cells. The chain combines TRBV7-9 with TRBJ2-5; the D is unclear. Written as DNA, the CDR3 is TGTGCCAGCAGCTTAGGCTCCCAAGAGACCCAGTACTTC. Protein product: CASSLGSQETQYF.